These 7 T cell receptor beta chains share one sample of origin, sequenced in a study of blood T cell repertoires in COVID-19. Generated by immunoSEQ multiplex PCR, the TCRdb table keeps only in-frame clones and is missing some. This repertoire shows approximately 270,000 clones, 91% found once; its top ten account for about 3%. The sequenced sample consisted of PBMCs or T cells enriched from blood (not recorded which). The receptor source for this set is a man aged 40-49 years who had been exposed to COVID-19.

The chain uses TRBV19 and TRBJ1-2; D is undetermined. The CDR3 covers 16 residues. V lost 0 bases and J lost 4, with 15 bases in between. CDR1 is LNHDA, CDR2 SQIVND, per germline (reference sequence). The CDR3 DNA is TGTGCCAGTAGTATAGATCCGAGACAAAGTGGCTATGGCTACACCTTC. Residues: CASSIDPRQSGYGYTF.

This clone was observed at least ten times. This chain joins TRBV14 and TRBJ2-7; 7 positions match TRBD2. V was pared by 0 bases and J by 0 bases, with 11 bases of the junction left unmatched. CDR1 and CDR2 from the germline V gene are SGHDN and FVKESK. The CDR3 is made up of 18 amino acids. CDR3 in amino acids: CASSQETAGPGGSYEQYF. Written as DNA, the CDR3 is TGTGCCAGCAGCCAAGAAACCGCGGGACCGGGGGGCTCCTACGAGCAGTACTTC.

The chain recombines TRBV7-9 with TRBJ1-5; tentatively, D is TRBD1 (6 bases). The CDR3 has 16 amino acids. CDR1 SEHNR and CDR2 FQNEAQ come from the germline V gene (reference sequence). Trimming shortened V by 5 bases and J by 0 bases, and 14 bases separated the two germline ends. The CDR3 sequence: CASSIAEGDSNQPQHF. For the CDR3, the DNA is TGTGCCAGCAGCATCGCAGAGGGGGATAGCAATCAGCCCCAGCATTTT.

The chain joins TRBV11-2 to TRBJ2-1, with TRBD2 as a possible D gene (5 bases). Germline CDR1 and CDR2: SGHAT and FQNNGV. The CDR3 spans 13 residues. V lost 3 bases to trimming and J lost 7 bases, with 10 bases between them. The CDR3 nucleotides read TGTGCCAGCAGCTTCCCTAGCCAGAATGAGCAGTTCTTC. Translation gives CASSFPSQNEQFF.

The chain has TRBV7-9 and TRBJ2-3, with a weak D call TRBD2 (6 bases). Trimming left V 6 bases short and J 2 bases short, with 15 bases between. The CDR3 has 15 residues. Germline V CDR1 and CDR2: SEHNR, FQNEAQ (reference sequence). CDR3 protein: CASRKQRVHTDTQYF. The CDR3 DNA sequence: TGTGCCAGCAGAAAGCAGCGGGTGCACACAGATACGCAGTATTTT.

This clone was seen ten or more times. The chain combines TRBV5-4 with TRBJ2-1, with TRBD1 matching over 9 bases. In germline, CDR1 is SGHNT, CDR2 YYREEE (reference sequence). The V gene end was trimmed by 4 bases and the J gene end by 6 bases; junction bases not matched to a gene: 2. The CDR3 is 13 amino acids. CDR3 DNA sequence: TGTGCCAGCAGCGTGACAGGGGGCAATGAGCAGTTCTTC. The encoded protein is CASSVTGGNEQFF.

The chain is built from TRBV28 and TRBJ1-2; D unclear. Trimming removed 8 bases at V and 7 bases at J, with 8 bases between. Germline assignment: CDR1 MDHEN and CDR2 SYDVKM. CDR3 length equals 10 residues. CDR3 bases: TGTGCCAGCCGAGGGAGTGGCTACACCTTC. This codes for CASRGSGYTF.